One sample yielded the 30 T cell receptor beta chains listed below, sequenced in a study of blood T cells in healthy people across ages. Through a sample-barcoded 5' primer and a J-beta primer mix, a second PCR was run for roughly 7 to 12 cycles. TCRdb itself ran the 5' RACE reads through MiXCR, one entry per CDR3 protein. Of fewer than 1,000,000 distinct CDR3 sequences detected, about 42% appear once; the ten largest clones hold around a sixth. Sequencing was carried out using blood. These receptor sequences come from a man older than 75 in good health.

The chain uses TRBV28 and TRBJ2-1; 11 bases are a match to TRBD1. V shed 6 bases and J 9 bases; nucleotides not matched to a gene: 7. Germline CDR1 is MDHEN and CDR2 is SYDVKM. The CDR3 has 14 amino acids. The CDR3 is CASRTGTGGVEQFF. Written as DNA, the CDR3 is TGTGCCAGCAGAACCGGGACAGGGGGAGTTGAGCAGTTCTTC. Combining the CDR3 with reference TRBV28 and TRBJ2-1 gives the whole variable domain DVKVTQSSRYLVKRTGEKVFLECVQDMDHENMFWYRQDPGLGLRLIYFSYDVKMKEKGDIPEGYSVSREKKERFSLILESASTNQTSMYLCASRTGTGGVEQFFGPGTRLTVL.

The chain uses TRBV7-2 and TRBJ1-2; the D is unclear. V dropped 2 bases and J dropped 3 bases, with 10 bases sitting between them. Germline CDR1 and CDR2: SGHTA and FQGNSA. The CDR3 has 14 residues. The CDR3 reads CASSLLGLDYGYTF. The CDR3 nucleotides read TGTGCCAGCAGCTTACTGGGTTTAGACTATGGCTACACCTTC.

The chain recombines TRBV6-1 with TRBJ2-5; TRBD2 aligns across 12 bases. CDR1 is MNHNS, CDR2 SASEGT, per germline. V gave up 2 bases and J gave up 5 bases; unmatched junction bases: 12. CDR3 size: 18 residues. CDR3 protein: CASSENLLAGGVKETQYF. The CDR3 DNA sequence: TGTGCCAGCAGTGAAAACCTACTAGCGGGAGGAGTAAAGGAGACCCAGTACTTC.

J is TRBJ2-1 and V is TRBV2, with no clear D. The V and J ends lost 6 bases and 5 bases respectively, with 17 bases between them. This CDR3 is built from 15 residues. Per the germline V gene, CDR1 is SNHLY and CDR2 is FYNNEI. CDR3 DNA: TGTGCCAGCAGGGAAAGACTGGCTACGAACAATGAGCAGTTCTTC. Amino acid sequence: CASRERLATNNEQFF.

The chain links TRBV20-1 to TRBJ2-1; D gene uncertain. Trimming cost V 4 bases and J 1 base, with 17 bases left between them. The CDR3 loop spans 16 amino acids. Germline CDR1 and CDR2: DFQATT and SNEGSKA (reference sequence). This CDR3 is CSATKFGVRSYNEQFF. CDR3 DNA: TGCAGTGCTACCAAATTTGGCGTGAGATCCTACAATGAGCAGTTCTTC.

Regarding this clonotype: A read error is possible here, since a much larger clone lies one base away. The rearrangement links TRBV7-2 to TRBJ2-7, with 7 bases matching TRBD1. The CDR3 is made up of 15 amino acids. Per the germline V gene, CDR1 is SGHTA and CDR2 is FQGNSA. V gave up 3 bases and J gave up 7 bases; unmatched junction bases: 12. CDR3 loop: CASSFRQGAYNEQYF. CDR3 nucleotides: TGTGCCAGCAGCTTTAGACAGGGCGCCTACAATGAGCAGTACTTC. The full variable domain, completed using reference TRBV7-2 and TRBJ2-7, is GAGVSQSPSNKVTEKGKDVELRCDPISGHTALYWYRQSLGQGLEFLIYFQGNSAPDKSGLPSDRFSAERTGGSVSTLTIQRTQQEDSAVYLCASSFRQGAYNEQYFGPGTRLTVT.

The V and J genes are TRBV28 and TRBJ1-2; 7 nucleotides line up with TRBD1. With 5 bases clipped from V and 1 base from J, the junction kept 7 bases outside the gene matches. Germline assignment: CDR1 MDHEN and CDR2 SYDVKM. The CDR3 is made up of 15 amino acids. The DNA for the CDR3 is TGTGCCAGCAGTCCCACTGGACAGGATAACTATGGCTACACCTTC. Its translation is CASSPTGQDNYGYTF.

This clonotype appeared many times. The V call is TRBV6-5, the J call TRBJ2-3; TRBD2 might be the D (5 bases). This CDR3 region has 12 residues. CDR1 and CDR2 (germline): MNHEY, SVGAGI. V was clipped by 4 bases and J by 6 bases, with 8 bases between them. The CDR3 reads CASSSSSDTQYF. The CDR3 coding sequence is TGTGCCAGCAGTTCTAGCAGTGATACGCAGTATTTT.

On this clonotype: A clone one base away is much larger, so this may be a read error. The chain employs TRBV2 and TRBJ1-2; TRBD1 is a possible D gene (6 bases). The CDR3 has 13 residues. Germline CDR1 reads SNHLY; CDR2 reads FYNNEI. CDR3 amino acids: CVSSEGRGAGYTF. In DNA form, the CDR3 reads TGTGTCAGCAGTGAGGGACGGGGGGCTGGCTACACCTTC.

CDR3 amino acids: CASSQVNTGGNTIYF. In DNA, the CDR3 is TGTGCCAGCAGCCAGGTTAATACAGGGGGAAACACCATATATTTT. The chain carries TRBV4-2 and TRBJ1-3; a possible D gene is TRBD1 (6 bases). The CDR3 covers 15 residues. The germline gives CDR1 LGHNA, CDR2 YNFKEQ. Trimming removed 3 bases from V and 4 bases from J, with 13 bases in between.

This clonotype has only a few counts. This CDR3 reads CASSQSGQSYEQYF. The CDR3 DNA is TGCGCCAGCAGCCAATCGGGGCAGTCCTACGAGCAGTACTTC. The rearrangement joins TRBV4-3 to TRBJ2-7, with D tentatively TRBD1 or TRBD2 (5 bases each). This CDR3 is 14 amino acids long. Germline V gene lookup returns CDR1 LGHNA and CDR2 YSLEER. The ends were cut back, 2 bases at V and 1 base at J, with 9 bases in the middle.

The V gene is TRBV3-1, the J gene TRBJ2-1; D remains ambiguous. V was trimmed by 4 bases and J by 1 base, leaving 5 bases between them. Germline loops: CDR1 LGHDT, CDR2 YNNKEL (reference sequence). There are 13 residues in the CDR3. CDR3 in DNA: TGTGCCAGCAGCCCAAATTCCTACAATGAGCAGTTCTTC. Protein sequence: CASSPNSYNEQFF.

This clonotype was counted between two and nine times. The CDR3 DNA is TGTGCCTGGAGTAGGGCCACCTACGAGCAGTACTTC. Translating gives CAWSRATYEQYF. This sequence joins TRBV30 and TRBJ2-7; no definite D call. The length of the CDR3 is 12 residues. Germline V lookup: CDR1 GTSNPN, CDR2 SVGIG (reference sequence). V was shortened by 2 bases and J by 2 bases, with 7 bases between the two germline ends.

The chain has TRBV20-1 and TRBJ2-5, with 10 bases aligning to TRBD2. V lost 0 bases and J lost 11; bases outside the gene matches: 18. CDR3 size: 17 residues. CDR1 DFQATT and CDR2 SNEGSKA come from the germline V gene (reference sequence). This CDR3 reads CSARELAGTSSYNEQYF. The DNA for the CDR3 is TGCAGTGCTAGAGAACTAGCGGGAACCTCATCCTACAATGAGCAGTACTTC.

The chain links TRBV20-1 to TRBJ2-5, with D tentatively TRBD2 (6 bases). The V gene lost 1 base and the J gene lost 0 bases, with 15 bases spanning the gap. The CDR3 runs 16 residues. Germline V gives CDR1 DFQATT, CDR2 SNEGSKA (reference sequence). The CDR3 loop reads CSARAQILANQETQYF. In nucleotides, the CDR3 is TGCAGTGCTAGAGCTCAAATTCTAGCGAACCAAGAGACCCAGTACTTC.

This clonotype was seen only a few times. V is TRBV5-4 and J is TRBJ2-1, with D tentatively TRBD1 (6 bases). Germline loops: CDR1 SGHNT, CDR2 YYREEE (reference sequence). Trimming cost V 3 bases and J 6 bases, with 22 bases left between them. CDR3 length equals 17 residues. As DNA, the CDR3 is TGTGCCAGCAGCTCCCCTCTTGGGGACAAGGTAACCAATGAGCAGTTCTTC. Residues: CASSSPLGDKVTNEQFF.

The chain combines TRBV28 with TRBJ1-1; D ambiguous. This CDR3 contains 12 residues. Per the germline V gene, CDR1 is MDHEN and CDR2 is SYDVKM. The V and J ends lost 6 bases and 5 bases respectively, with 10 bases between them. Written as DNA, the CDR3 is TGTGCCAGCAGGTCTGTTCTTACTGAAGCTTTCTTT. It encodes CASRSVLTEAFF. The variable domain in full, completed from reference TRBV28 and TRBJ1-1, reads DVKVTQSSRYLVKRTGEKVFLECVQDMDHENMFWYRQDPGLGLRLIYFSYDVKMKEKGDIPEGYSVSREKKERFSLILESASTNQTSMYLCASRSVLTEAFFGQGTRLTVV.

V and J are TRBV3-1 and TRBJ2-6; D not certain. This CDR3 contains 17 residues. With 1 base removed from V and 0 bases from J, the gap between germline ends came to 10 bases. CDR1 and CDR2 from the germline V gene are LGHDT and YNNKEL (reference sequence). CDR3: CASSQAVGNSGANVLTF. The DNA of the CDR3 is TGTGCCAGCAGCCAAGCCGTTGGAAACTCTGGGGCCAACGTCCTGACTTTC.

The rearrangement uses TRBV6-5 and TRBJ1-2; D ambiguous. Germline CDR1 is MNHEY and CDR2 is SVGAGI. The CDR3 has 13 residues. Trimming pared 7 bases from V and 7 bases from J, leaving 16 bases between. The CDR3 sequence: CASTRRGSGGYTF. CDR3 nucleotides: TGTGCCAGCACAAGGCGGGGTTCCGGTGGCTACACCTTC.

Points on this clonotype: The junction shows a germline mismatch at one end, possibly a read error. The CDR3 sequence: CASSQQGDNERFF. CDR3 in DNA: TGTGCCAGCAGCCAACAGGGGGACAATGAGCGGTTCTTC. The chain is built from TRBV25-1 and TRBJ2-1; 8 nucleotides match TRBD1. Per germline, CDR1 MGHDK and CDR2 SYGVNS. The CDR3 contains 13 residues.

In the case of this clonotype: This sequence may be a read error, since a much larger clone differs from it by one base. The V call is TRBV29-1, the J call TRBJ2-1; perhaps D is TRBD1 or TRBD2 (5 bases each). The J call may be faulty, since TRBJ2-7 better matches the DNA end. The CDR3 covers 12 residues. Germline CDR1 and CDR2: SQVTM and ANQGSEA. The CDR3 coding sequence is TGCAGCGTTGTGGGACCCTACAATGAGCAGTACTTC. The encoded protein is CSVVGPYNEQYF.

The chain uses TRBV29-1 and TRBJ2-1, with 10 bases matching TRBD2. V lost 4 bases, J lost 10 bases, and 7 bases stayed unmatched. Per germline, CDR1 SQVTM and CDR2 ANQGSEA. This CDR3 spans 13 amino acids. DNA of the CDR3: TGCAGCGTTGGCGCTAGCGGGAGAGGGGAGCAGTTCTTC. It is translated as CSVGASGRGEQFF.

This clonotype was observed a single time. V is TRBV7-2 and J is TRBJ2-3; D is tentatively TRBD1 or TRBD2 (5 bases each). V was shortened by 1 base and J by 1 base, with 15 bases between the two germline ends. Per the germline V gene, CDR1 is SGHTA and CDR2 is FQGNSA. The CDR3 sequence is 17 residues long. The CDR3 region is CASSLVGGGSGTDTQYF. The CDR3 nucleotides read TGTGCCAGCAGCTTAGTGGGTGGGGGAAGCGGCACAGATACGCAGTATTTT.

This clonotype showed up many times. The rearrangement links TRBV29-1 to TRBJ2-1; 9 bases agree with TRBD2. This CDR3 comprises 16 residues. The germline V gene encodes CDR1 SQVTM and CDR2 ANQGSEA. Trimming took 2 bases from V and 9 from J; bases not matched to a gene: 14. As DNA, the CDR3 is TGCAGCGTTGAAAATATGCTAGCGGGAAAGGGGAGTGAGCAGTTCTTC. Translated, it gives CSVENMLAGKGSEQFF.

This chain connects TRBV30 to TRBJ2-1, with D perhaps being TRBD1 or TRBD2 (5 bases each). CDR1 is GTSNPN, CDR2 SVGIG, per germline (reference sequence). CDR3 length equals 14 residues. V lost 3 bases, J lost 9 bases, and 18 bases lay in between. The CDR3, as DNA: TGTGCCTGGAGACGGCTAGCTGGGGCTAGTGAGCAGTTCTTC. This sequence encodes CAWRRLAGASEQFF.

This chain links TRBV7-3 with TRBJ2-5; D is undetermined. TRBJ2-7 matches the DNA end more closely, so the J call is doubtful. From germline, CDR1 is SGHTA and CDR2 FQGTGA. There are 13 residues in the CDR3. The CDR3 DNA reads as TGTGCCAGCAGCGTTGACAAAACCTACGAGCAGTACTTC. It codes for CASSVDKTYEQYF.

V usage is TRBV29-1 and J usage is TRBJ1-3; no clear D gene. From germline, CDR1 is SQVTM and CDR2 ANQGSEA. The V gene lost 5 bases and the J gene lost 0 bases, with 8 bases spanning the gap. This CDR3 is 13 amino acids long. Written as DNA, the CDR3 is TGCAGCGTTACCCTGAGCTCTGGAAACACCATATATTTT. This codes for CSVTLSSGNTIYF.

The V and J genes are TRBV20-1 and TRBJ1-1; no clear D. Germline V gives CDR1 DFQATT, CDR2 SNEGSKA (reference sequence). With 2 bases removed from V and 0 bases from J, the gap between germline ends came to 7 bases. CDR3 length: 13 amino acids. CDR3: CSARQALNTEAFF. CDR3 DNA sequence: TGCAGTGCTAGACAGGCCTTGAACACTGAAGCTTTCTTT.

The CDR3 DNA reads as TGCAGCGTCACAACAGGGGACCTAACTAACTATGGCTACACCTTC. Its translation is CSVTTGDLTNYGYTF. The V gene is TRBV29-1, the J gene TRBJ1-2, with 7 bases identical to TRBD1. Looked up from germline, CDR1 is SQVTM and CDR2 is ANQGSEA. V lost 6 bases and J lost 0; bases outside the gene matches: 10. This CDR3 region has 15 residues.

This clonotype was detected once. The chain joins TRBV28 to TRBJ2-5, with 7 bases fitting TRBD1. Losses at the gene ends were 3 bases for V and 1 base for J; bases not matched to a gene: 5. The V gene's germline CDR1 is MDHEN and CDR2 SYDVKM. The CDR3 extends over 15 amino acids. The CDR3 nucleotides are TGTGCCAGCAGTTTTACAGGGGCCATCCAAGAGACCCAGTACTTC. Amino acid sequence: CASSFTGAIQETQYF.